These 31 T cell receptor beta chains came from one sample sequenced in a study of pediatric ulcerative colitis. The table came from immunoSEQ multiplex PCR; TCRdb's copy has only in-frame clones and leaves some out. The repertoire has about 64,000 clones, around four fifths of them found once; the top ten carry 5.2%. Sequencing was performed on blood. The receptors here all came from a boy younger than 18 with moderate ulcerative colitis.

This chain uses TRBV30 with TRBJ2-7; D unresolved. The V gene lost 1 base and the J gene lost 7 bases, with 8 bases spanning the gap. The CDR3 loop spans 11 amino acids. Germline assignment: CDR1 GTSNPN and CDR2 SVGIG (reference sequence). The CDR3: CAWSESGEQYF. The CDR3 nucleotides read TGTGCCTGGAGTGAGAGTGGGGAGCAGTACTTC.

The CDR3 bases are TGTGCCAGTGAAGGACAGGGACAAAAAGCTTCTGGGGCCAACGTCCTGACTTTC. Translated: CASEGQGQKASGANVLTF. The J gene is TRBJ2-6, the V gene TRBV25-1; 8 bases match TRBD1. In germline, CDR1 is MGHDK, CDR2 SYGVNS. V lost 9 bases to trimming and J lost 1 base; unmatched junction nucleotides: 14. The CDR3 sequence is 18 residues long.

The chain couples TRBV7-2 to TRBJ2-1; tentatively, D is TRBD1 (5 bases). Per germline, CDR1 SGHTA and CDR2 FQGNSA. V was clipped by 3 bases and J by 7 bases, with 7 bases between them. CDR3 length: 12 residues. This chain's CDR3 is CASSFYRNEQFF. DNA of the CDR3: TGTGCCAGCAGCTTTTACAGGAATGAGCAGTTCTTC.

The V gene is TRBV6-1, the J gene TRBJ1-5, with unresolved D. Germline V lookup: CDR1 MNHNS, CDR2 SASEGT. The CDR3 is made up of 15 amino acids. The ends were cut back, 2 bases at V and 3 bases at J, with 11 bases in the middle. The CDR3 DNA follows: TGTGCCAGCAGTGAACTTCGCGGTCCCAATCAGCCCCAGCATTTT. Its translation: CASSELRGPNQPQHF.

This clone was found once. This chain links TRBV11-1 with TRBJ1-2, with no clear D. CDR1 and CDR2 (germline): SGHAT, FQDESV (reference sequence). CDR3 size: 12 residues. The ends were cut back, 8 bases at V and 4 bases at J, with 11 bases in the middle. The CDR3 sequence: CASQDAGYGYTF. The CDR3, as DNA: TGTGCCAGCCAAGACGCCGGCTATGGCTACACCTTC.

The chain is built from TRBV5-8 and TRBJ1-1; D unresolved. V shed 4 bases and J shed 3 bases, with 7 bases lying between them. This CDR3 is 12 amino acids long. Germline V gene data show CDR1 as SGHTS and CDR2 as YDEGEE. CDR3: CASSPRDTEAFF. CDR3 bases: TGTGCCAGCAGCCCGCGGGACACTGAAGCTTTCTTT.

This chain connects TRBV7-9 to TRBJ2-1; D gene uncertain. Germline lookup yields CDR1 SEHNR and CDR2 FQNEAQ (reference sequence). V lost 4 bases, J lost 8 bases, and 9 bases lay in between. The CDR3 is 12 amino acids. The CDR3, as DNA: TGTGCCAGCAGCTCCACATTGCATGAGCAGTTCTTC. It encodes CASSSTLHEQFF.

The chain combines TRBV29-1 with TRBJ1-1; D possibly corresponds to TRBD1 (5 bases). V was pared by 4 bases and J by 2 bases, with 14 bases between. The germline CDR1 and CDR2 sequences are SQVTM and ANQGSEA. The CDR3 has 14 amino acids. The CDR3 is CSVAVGRSNTEAFF. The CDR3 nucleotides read TGCAGCGTTGCAGTGGGACGGTCCAACACTGAAGCTTTCTTT. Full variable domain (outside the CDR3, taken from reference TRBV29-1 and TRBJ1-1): SAVISQKPSRDICQRGTSLTIQCQVDSQVTMMFWYRQQPGQSLTLIATANQGSEATYESGFVIDKFPISRPNLTFSTLTVSNMSPEDSSIYLCSVAVGRSNTEAFFGQGTRLTVV.

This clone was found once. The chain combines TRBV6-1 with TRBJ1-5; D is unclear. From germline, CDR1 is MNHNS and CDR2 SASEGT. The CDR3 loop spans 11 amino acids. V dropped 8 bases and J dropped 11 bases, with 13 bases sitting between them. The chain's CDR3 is CASHKDLAQHF. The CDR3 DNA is TGTGCCAGCCACAAGGATTTGGCCCAGCATTTT.

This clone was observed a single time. The CDR3 sequence is CASSEDRGLGANVLTF. The CDR3 DNA sequence: TGTGCCAGCAGTGAGGACAGGGGGCTTGGGGCCAACGTCCTGACTTTC. The gene calls are TRBV2 and TRBJ2-6; 11 bases align to TRBD1. V trimming: 3 bases; J trimming: 3 bases; junction bases outside the gene matches: 1. The CDR3 contains 16 residues. The germline V gene has CDR1 SNHLY and CDR2 FYNNEI.

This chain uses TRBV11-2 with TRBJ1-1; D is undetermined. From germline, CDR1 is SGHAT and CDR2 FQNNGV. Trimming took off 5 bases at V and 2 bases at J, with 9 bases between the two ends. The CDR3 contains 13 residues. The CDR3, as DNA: TGTGCCAGCAGCCCCCTGAGAAACACTGAAGCTTTCTTT. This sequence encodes CASSPLRNTEAFF. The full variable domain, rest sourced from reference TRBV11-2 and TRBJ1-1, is EAGVAQSPRYKIIEKRQSVAFWCNPISGHATLYWYQQILGQGPKLLIQFQNNGVVDDSQLPKDRFSAERLKGVDSTLKIQPAKLEDSAVYLCASSPLRNTEAFFGQGTRLTVV.

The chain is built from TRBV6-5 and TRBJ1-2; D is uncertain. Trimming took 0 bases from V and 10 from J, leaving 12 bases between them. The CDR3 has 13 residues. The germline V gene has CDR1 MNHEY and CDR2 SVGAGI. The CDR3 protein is CASSYSTGNHYTF. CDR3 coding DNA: TGTGCCAGCAGTTACTCAACGGGGAATCACTACACCTTC.

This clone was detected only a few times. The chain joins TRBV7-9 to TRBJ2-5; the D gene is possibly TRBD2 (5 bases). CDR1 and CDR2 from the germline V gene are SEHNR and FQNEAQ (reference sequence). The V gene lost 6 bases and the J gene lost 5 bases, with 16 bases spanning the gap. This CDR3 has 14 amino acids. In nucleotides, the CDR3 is TGTGCCAGCAGGACGGACTCCTACGGGGAGACCCAGTACTTC. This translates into CASRTDSYGETQYF.

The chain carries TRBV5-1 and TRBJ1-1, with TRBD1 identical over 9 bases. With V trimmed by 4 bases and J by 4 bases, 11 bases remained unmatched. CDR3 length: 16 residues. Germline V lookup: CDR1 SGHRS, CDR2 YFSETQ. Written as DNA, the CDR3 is TGCGCCAGCAGCCCAGCCTTAATGACAGGGGGCACTGAAGCTTTCTTT. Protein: CASSPALMTGGTEAFF.

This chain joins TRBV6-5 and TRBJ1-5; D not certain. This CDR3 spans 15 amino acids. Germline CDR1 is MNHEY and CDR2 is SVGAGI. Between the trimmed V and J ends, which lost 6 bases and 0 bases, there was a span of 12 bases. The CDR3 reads CASSLEPHSNQPQHF. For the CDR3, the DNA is TGTGCCAGCAGCCTCGAGCCCCATAGCAATCAGCCCCAGCATTTT.

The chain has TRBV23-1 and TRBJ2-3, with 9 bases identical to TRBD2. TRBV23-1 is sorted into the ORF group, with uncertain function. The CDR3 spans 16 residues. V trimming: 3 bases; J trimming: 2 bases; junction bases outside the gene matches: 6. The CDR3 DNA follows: TGCGCCAGCAGTCAGCGCGGGGGGGGTTTCACAGATACGCAGTATTTT. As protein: CASSQRGGGFTDTQYF.

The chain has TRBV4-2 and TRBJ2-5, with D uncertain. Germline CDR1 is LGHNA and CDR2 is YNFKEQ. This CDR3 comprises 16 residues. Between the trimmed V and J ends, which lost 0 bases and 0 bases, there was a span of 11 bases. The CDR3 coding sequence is TGTGCCAGCAGCCAAGAAAGTCGGATGTACCAAGAGACCCAGTACTTC. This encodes CASSQESRMYQETQYF.

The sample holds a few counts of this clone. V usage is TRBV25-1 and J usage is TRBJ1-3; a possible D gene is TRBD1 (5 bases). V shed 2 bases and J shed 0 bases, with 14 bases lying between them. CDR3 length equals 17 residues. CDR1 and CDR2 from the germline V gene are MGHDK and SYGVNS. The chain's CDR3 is CASSETGWGVSGNTIYF. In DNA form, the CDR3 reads TGTGCCAGCAGTGAAACGGGGTGGGGGGTCTCTGGAAACACCATATATTTT.

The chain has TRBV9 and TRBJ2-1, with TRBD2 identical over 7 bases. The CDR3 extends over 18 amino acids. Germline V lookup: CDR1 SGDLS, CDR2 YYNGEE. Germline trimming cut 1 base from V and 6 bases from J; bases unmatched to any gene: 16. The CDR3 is CASSVREVERGGANEQFF. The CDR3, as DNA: TGTGCCAGCAGCGTAAGAGAAGTGGAGCGGGGCGGGGCCAATGAGCAGTTCTTC.

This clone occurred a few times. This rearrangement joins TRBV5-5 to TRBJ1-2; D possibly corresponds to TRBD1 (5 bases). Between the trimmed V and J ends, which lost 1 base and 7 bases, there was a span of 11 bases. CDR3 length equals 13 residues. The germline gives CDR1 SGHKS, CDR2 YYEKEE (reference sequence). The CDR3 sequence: CASSLTGDGGYTF. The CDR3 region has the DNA TGTGCCAGCAGCTTGACGGGGGATGGTGGCTACACCTTC.

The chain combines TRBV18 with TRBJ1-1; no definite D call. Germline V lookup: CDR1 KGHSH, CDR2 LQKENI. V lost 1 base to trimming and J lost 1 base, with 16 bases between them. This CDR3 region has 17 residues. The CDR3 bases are TGTGCCAGCTCACCACAGAGTCTTTATAAACGGAACACTGAAGCTTTCTTT. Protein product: CASSPQSLYKRNTEAFF.

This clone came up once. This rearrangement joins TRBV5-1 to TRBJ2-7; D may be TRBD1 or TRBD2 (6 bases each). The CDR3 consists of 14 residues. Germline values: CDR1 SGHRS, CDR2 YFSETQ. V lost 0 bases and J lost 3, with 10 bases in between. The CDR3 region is CASSLVGGRYEQYF. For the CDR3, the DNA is TGCGCCAGCAGCTTGGTAGGGGGGCGCTACGAGCAGTACTTC.

The CDR3 DNA reads TGTGCCAGCAGCTTACGACTAGCGGGAGGACACTCCTACAATGAGCAGTTCTTC. It encodes CASSLRLAGGHSYNEQFF. This sequence joins TRBV7-3 and TRBJ2-1; 13 nucleotides match TRBD2. The V and J ends lost 2 bases and 0 bases, in that order; junction bases with no gene match: 4. The germline V gene has CDR1 SGHTA and CDR2 FQGTGA. The CDR3 consists of 18 residues.

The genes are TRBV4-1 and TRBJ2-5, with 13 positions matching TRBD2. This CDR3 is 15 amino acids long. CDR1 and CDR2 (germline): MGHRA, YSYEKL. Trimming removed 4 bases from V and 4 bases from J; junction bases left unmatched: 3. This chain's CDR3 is CASSPLAGGRETQYF. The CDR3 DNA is TGCGCCAGCAGCCCACTAGCGGGGGGGCGAGAGACCCAGTACTTC.

CDR3 region: CASRGKVTGTSSNQPQHF. CDR3 bases: TGTGCCAGCAGGGGAAAAGTAACAGGTACGAGTAGCAATCAGCCCCAGCATTTT. This chain connects TRBV2 to TRBJ1-5; tentative D call: TRBD1 (5 bases). V was trimmed by 6 bases and J by 0 bases, leaving 21 bases between them. CDR3 length equals 18 residues. CDR1 and CDR2 from the germline V gene are SNHLY and FYNNEI.

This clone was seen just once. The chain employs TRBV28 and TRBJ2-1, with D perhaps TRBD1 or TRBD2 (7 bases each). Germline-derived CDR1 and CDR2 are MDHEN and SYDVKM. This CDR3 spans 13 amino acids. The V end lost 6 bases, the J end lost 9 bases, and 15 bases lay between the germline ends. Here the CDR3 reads CASSFRGRVEQFF. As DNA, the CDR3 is TGTGCCAGCAGCTTCAGGGGGAGGGTTGAGCAGTTCTTC. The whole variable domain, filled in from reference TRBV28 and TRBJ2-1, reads DVKVTQSSRYLVKRTGEKVFLECVQDMDHENMFWYRQDPGLGLRLIYFSYDVKMKEKGDIPEGYSVSREKKERFSLILESASTNQTSMYLCASSFRGRVEQFFGPGTRLTVL.

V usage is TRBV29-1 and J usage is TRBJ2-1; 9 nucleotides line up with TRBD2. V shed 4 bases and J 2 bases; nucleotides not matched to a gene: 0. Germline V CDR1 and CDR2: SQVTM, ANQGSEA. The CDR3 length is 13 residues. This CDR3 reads CSVGGGAYNEQFF. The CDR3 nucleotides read TGCAGCGTTGGCGGGGGGGCCTACAATGAGCAGTTCTTC.

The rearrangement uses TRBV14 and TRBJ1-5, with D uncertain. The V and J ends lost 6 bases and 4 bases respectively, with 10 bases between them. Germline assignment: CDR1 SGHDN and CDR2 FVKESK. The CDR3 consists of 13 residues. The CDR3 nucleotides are TGTGCCAGCAGTCCGGGCTGGAATCAGCCCCAGCATTTT. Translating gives CASSPGWNQPQHF.

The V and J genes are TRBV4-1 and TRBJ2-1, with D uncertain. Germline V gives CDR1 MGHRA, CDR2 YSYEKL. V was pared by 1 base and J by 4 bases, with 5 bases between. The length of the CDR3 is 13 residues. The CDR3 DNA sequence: TGCGCCAGCAGCCAAGGTTCTTACAATGAGCAGTTCTTC. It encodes CASSQGSYNEQFF.

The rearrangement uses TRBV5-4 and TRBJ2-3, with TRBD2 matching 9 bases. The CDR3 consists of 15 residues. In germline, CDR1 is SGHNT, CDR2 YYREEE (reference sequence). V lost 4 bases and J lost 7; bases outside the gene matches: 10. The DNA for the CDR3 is TGTGCCAGCAGCCCCATGGTCCTAGCGGGAAATACGCAGTATTTT. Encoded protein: CASSPMVLAGNTQYF.

CDR3 DNA sequence: TGTGCCAGCAGCGATCTCTCCAGGGGGCACGGCACTGAAGCTTTCTTT. Translation: CASSDLSRGHGTEAFF. The gene calls are TRBV7-3 and TRBJ1-1; 8 bases match TRBD1. The CDR3 is 16 amino acids. The germline CDR1 and CDR2 sequences are SGHTA and FQGTGA. J lost 4 bases, V lost 5 bases, and 12 bases had no gene match.